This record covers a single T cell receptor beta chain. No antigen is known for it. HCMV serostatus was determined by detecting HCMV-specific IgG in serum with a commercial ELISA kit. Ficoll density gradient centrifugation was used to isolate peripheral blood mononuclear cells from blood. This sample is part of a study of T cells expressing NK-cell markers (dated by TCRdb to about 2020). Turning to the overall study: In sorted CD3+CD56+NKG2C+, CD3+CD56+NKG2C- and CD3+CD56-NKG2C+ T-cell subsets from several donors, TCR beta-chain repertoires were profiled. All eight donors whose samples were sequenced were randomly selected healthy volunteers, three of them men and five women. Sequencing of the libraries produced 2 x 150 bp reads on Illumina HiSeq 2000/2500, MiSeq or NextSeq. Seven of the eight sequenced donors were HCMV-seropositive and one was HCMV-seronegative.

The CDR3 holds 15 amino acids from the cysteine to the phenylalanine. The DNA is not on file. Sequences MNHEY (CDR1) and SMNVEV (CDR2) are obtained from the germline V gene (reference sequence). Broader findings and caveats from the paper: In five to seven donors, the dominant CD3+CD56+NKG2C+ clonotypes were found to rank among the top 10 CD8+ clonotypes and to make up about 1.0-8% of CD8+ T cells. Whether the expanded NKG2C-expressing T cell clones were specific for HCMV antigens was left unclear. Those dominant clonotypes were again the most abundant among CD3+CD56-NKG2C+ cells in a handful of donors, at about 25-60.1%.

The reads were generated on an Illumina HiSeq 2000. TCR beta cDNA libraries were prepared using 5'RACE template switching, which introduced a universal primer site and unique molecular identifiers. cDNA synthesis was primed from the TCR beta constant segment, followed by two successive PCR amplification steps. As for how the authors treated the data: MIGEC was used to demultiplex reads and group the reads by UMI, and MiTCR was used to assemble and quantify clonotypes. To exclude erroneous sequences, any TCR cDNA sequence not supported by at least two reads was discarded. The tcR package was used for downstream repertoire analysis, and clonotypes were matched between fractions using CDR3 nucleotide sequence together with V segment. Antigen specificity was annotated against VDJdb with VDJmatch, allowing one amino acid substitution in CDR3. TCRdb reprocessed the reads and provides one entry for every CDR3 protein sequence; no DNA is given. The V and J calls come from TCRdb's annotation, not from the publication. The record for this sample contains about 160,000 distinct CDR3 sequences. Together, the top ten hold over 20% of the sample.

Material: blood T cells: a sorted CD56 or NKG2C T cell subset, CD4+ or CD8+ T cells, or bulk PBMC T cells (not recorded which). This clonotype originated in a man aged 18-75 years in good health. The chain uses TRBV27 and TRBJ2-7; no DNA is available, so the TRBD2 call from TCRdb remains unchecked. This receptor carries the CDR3 CASSLQGLSSYEQYF.